Listed here is a single TCR beta chain. Its antigen remains unknown. The data stem from a study of cytomegalovirus exposure and HLA in healthy donors. General study points: Earlier analysis found most TCR beta V segments productive about 90% or about 30% of the time. Later analysis reportedly placed an Asian-associated ancestry cluster below the approximately 730-donor mean in N-insertions. In a later analysis, DRB1 alleles had the most associated TCRs; HLA-C alleles the fewest.

PCR involved 60 Vbeta and 13 Jbeta primers. Data came from immunoSEQ multiplex PCR; TCRdb stores just in-frame clones and leaves some out. The profile covers under 130,000 clones, with 78% appearing a single time and around 5.3% taken by the ten largest. The sample consisted of PBMCs. This sequence was found in a male donor in good health and CMV-seronegative.

The CDR3 nucleotides read TGTGCCAGCAGCTTAGCGATACTTAGCCGTACCTACAATGAGCAGTTCTTC. Its translation: CASSLAILSRTYNEQFF. The rearrangement joins TRBV7-2 to TRBJ2-1; D gene ambiguous. V was cut by 0 bases and J by 2 bases, with 14 bases left in between. Germline V gives CDR1 SGHTA, CDR2 FQGNSA. The length of the CDR3 is 17 residues.